Sequencing of this TCR beta chain was carried out in a study of Graves' ophthalmopathy and Graves' hyperthyroidism. The length of the CDR3 is 15 residues. Trimming cost V 7 bases and J 4 bases, with 18 bases left between them. Per the germline V gene, CDR1 is KGHDR and CDR2 is SFDVKD. RNA transcripts yielded amplified TCR beta CDR3 regions. An initial RT-PCR round employing HTBI primers preceded a second-round multiplex PCR. TCRdb re-called the multiplex PCR reads with MiXCR, one entry per CDR3 protein. The sample has about 500,000 distinct CDR3 sequences, approximately 35% seen once; the top ten hold around 4.6%.

Source material: peripheral blood or thyroid tissue (not recorded which). The rearrangement joins TRBV24-1 to TRBJ2-5, with D hard to call. This receptor was identified in an adult man with Graves' hyperthyroidism. The CDR3: CATSSPLWDGETQYF. The CDR3 region has the DNA TGTGCCACCAGCTCACCACTCTGGGATGGAGAGACCCAGTACTTC.